This T cell receptor (beta chain) emerged from a study of cytomegalovirus exposure and HLA in healthy donors. Study observations and caveats: In an earlier analysis, productive rearrangement rates for most beta V segments clustered near 87% or 30%. Most TCR sequences were uncommon, yet certain public TCRs appeared in many donors.

The PCR ran on 60 Vbeta and 13 Jbeta primers. Data came from immunoSEQ multiplex PCR; TCRdb stores just in-frame clones and leaves some out. The sample holds approximately 150,000 clones. Healthy donors of bone marrow made up the group. A note on this clone: Its antigen remains unidentified.

The sample consisted of PBMCs. The clonotype originates from a woman younger than 35 in good health and CMV-seronegative.

The CDR3 nucleotides read TGCGCCAGCAGCCAAACTCCGGGACAGGGCTTCTACGAGCAGTACTTC. It specifies CASSQTPGQGFYEQYF. The chain employs TRBV4-1 and TRBJ2-7; TRBD1 agrees at 9 bases. Germline CDR1 MGHRA, CDR2 YSYEKL. Trimming cost V 2 bases and J 3 bases; bases outside gene matches: 8. The CDR3 sequence is 16 residues long.